What follows are 25 T cell receptor beta chains derived from one specimen sequenced in a study of Ad26.COV2.S vaccination and SARS-CoV-2 variants. The method was immunoSEQ multiplex PCR; TCRdb's version includes in-frame clones alone and lacks a portion of them. The profile shows 300,000 to 450,000 clones, 92% of them singletons. The material was peripheral blood, obtained after recovery from COVID-19. All receptors derive from a human donor who had recovered from COVID-19.

Points on this clone: At the DNA level, this CDR3 is encoded by other sequences in the same sample as well. J is TRBJ2-3 and V is TRBV6-4, with D unresolved. Germline lookup yields CDR1 MRHNA and CDR2 SNTAGT. The CDR3 covers 13 residues. The V and J ends lost 0 bases and 3 bases respectively, with 4 bases between them. The CDR3 spells CASSDSLTDTQYF. In DNA form, the CDR3 reads TGTGCCAGCAGTGACTCCCTAACAGATACGCAGTATTTT.

V usage is TRBV9 and J usage is TRBJ1-4; D unclear. Germline lookup yields CDR1 SGDLS and CDR2 YYNGEE. The CDR3 runs to 16 residues. Trimming took 0 bases from V and 8 from J, leaving 17 bases between them. CDR3 in amino acids: CASSVASDPYWEKLFF. In DNA form, the CDR3 reads TGTGCCAGCAGCGTAGCTTCCGACCCCTATTGGGAAAAACTGTTTTTT.

The chain uses TRBV5-6 and TRBJ2-7; 11 bases map to TRBD2. CDR3 length equals 14 residues. V was pared by 2 bases and J by 5 bases, with 3 bases of the junction left unmatched. Germline V gene lookup returns CDR1 SGHDT and CDR2 YYEEEE. The chain's CDR3 is CASSLGTSGNEQYF. CDR3 nucleotide sequence: TGTGCCAGCAGCTTAGGGACTAGCGGTAACGAGCAGTACTTC.

CDR3 amino acids: CAISDPPRYTF. The CDR3 DNA reads TGTGCCATCAGTGACCCTCCTCGCTACACCTTC. The chain uses TRBV10-3 and TRBJ1-2; D ambiguous. Trimming stripped 3 bases from V and 9 bases from J, with 8 bases between. In germline, CDR1 is ENHRY, CDR2 SYGVKD. The CDR3 is 11 amino acids.

This clone was observed once. The chain employs TRBV6-1 and TRBJ2-7; 8 nucleotides agree with TRBD1. Trimming took 1 base from V and 3 from J; bases not matched to a gene: 2. Germline V CDR1 and CDR2: MNHNS, SASEGT. The CDR3 spans 14 residues. DNA of the CDR3: TGTGCCAGCAGTGAAGGGGACAGGCTCTACGAGCAGTACTTC. Translation gives CASSEGDRLYEQYF.

The chain employs TRBV9 and TRBJ2-3, with D unresolved. The V and J ends lost 4 bases and 4 bases respectively, with 7 bases between them. The CDR3 has 12 residues. CDR1 and CDR2 from the germline V gene are SGDLS and YYNGEE. The CDR3: CASSQESDTQYF. The CDR3, as DNA: TGTGCCAGCAGCCAAGAGTCAGATACGCAGTATTTT.

The chain combines TRBV9 with TRBJ2-1; 12 nucleotides match TRBD2. V lost 4 bases to trimming and J lost 6 bases; unmatched junction nucleotides: 14. Germline CDR1 reads SGDLS; CDR2 reads YYNGEE. The CDR3 length is 18 residues. CDR3 region: CASSPRGLAGGPGNEQFF. The CDR3, as DNA: TGTGCCAGCAGCCCCCGGGGGCTAGCGGGGGGGCCAGGCAATGAGCAGTTCTTC. Using reference TRBV9 and TRBJ2-1 for the parts outside the CDR3, the full variable domain is DSGVTQTPKHLITATGQRVTLRCSPRSGDLSVYWYQQSLDQGLQFLIQYYNGEERAKGNILERFSAQQFPDLHSELNLSSLELGDSALYFCASSPRGLAGGPGNEQFFGPGTRLTVL.

The chain carries TRBV11-2 and TRBJ1-1; TRBD1 is a possible D gene (5 bases). The ends were cut back, 0 bases at V and 0 bases at J, with 23 bases in the middle. Germline V CDR1 and CDR2: SGHAT, FQNNGV. This CDR3 has 20 amino acids. DNA for the CDR3: TGTGCCAGCAGCTTAGATCCCGCCTGGGACGCCGCCTTATTGAACACTGAAGCTTTCTTT. Protein sequence: CASSLDPAWDAALLNTEAFF.

The chain uses TRBV5-4 and TRBJ1-1; 7 bases are shared with TRBD1. V trimming: 3 bases; J trimming: 0 bases; junction bases outside the gene matches: 5. The CDR3 is made up of 15 amino acids. CDR1 is SGHNT and CDR2 is YYREEE in the germline V gene (reference sequence). CDR3 nucleotides: TGTGCCAGCAGCTCGGCCGACAGGGTGAACACTGAAGCTTTCTTT. It translates to CASSSADRVNTEAFF.

The chain couples TRBV11-2 to TRBJ2-3; D not resolved. Trimming took 5 bases from V and 1 from J, leaving 10 bases between them. The CDR3 length is 14 residues. The germline CDR1 and CDR2 sequences are SGHAT and FQNNGV. The CDR3 nucleotides are TGTGCCAGCAGCCTCATAAAGGGCACAGATACGCAGTATTTT. Protein: CASSLIKGTDTQYF.

The gene calls are TRBV2 and TRBJ2-1, with TRBD2 matching 11 bases. V lost 6 bases, J lost 5 bases, and 9 bases stayed unmatched. The CDR3 is 16 amino acids. Germline-derived CDR1 and CDR2 are SNHLY and FYNNEI. Here the CDR3 reads CASRAPSGGSNNEQFF. The CDR3 DNA is TGTGCCAGCAGGGCCCCTAGCGGGGGGTCTAACAATGAGCAGTTCTTC.

The rearrangement joins TRBV10-1 to TRBJ2-7, with unresolved D. Germline CDR1 WNHNN, CDR2 SYGVQD (reference sequence). CDR3 length: 12 amino acids. Trimming removed 0 bases at V and 4 bases at J, with 4 bases between. The CDR3 DNA reads TGCGCCAGCAGTGAGTCGTCTTACGAGCAGTACTTC. Amino acid sequence: CASSESSYEQYF.

The chain couples TRBV29-1 to TRBJ1-1, with a possible D match to TRBD1 (6 bases). Looked up from germline, CDR1 is SQVTM and CDR2 is ANQGSEA. Between the trimmed V and J ends, which lost 8 bases and 1 base, there was a span of 14 bases. CDR3 length equals 13 residues. CDR3 in amino acids: CSPARQANTEAFF. DNA of the CDR3: TGCAGCCCTGCTCGACAGGCGAACACTGAAGCTTTCTTT.

The J gene is TRBJ1-1, the V gene TRBV5-6; D is perhaps TRBD1 (5 bases). Germline V CDR1 and CDR2: SGHDT, YYEEEE. The V and J ends lost 5 bases and 5 bases respectively, with 13 bases between them. The CDR3 covers 13 residues. The CDR3 region has the DNA TGTGCCAGCAGGCCCCGGGGGTGGACTGAAGCTTTCTTT. Residues: CASRPRGWTEAFF.

The rearrangement uses TRBV18 and TRBJ2-5, with D possibly TRBD2 on 6 matching bases. The CDR3 is 14 residues long. Trimming stripped 2 bases from V and 4 bases from J, with 11 bases between. The germline V gene has CDR1 KGHSH and CDR2 LQKENI. The CDR3 reads CASSPTPGVETQYF. CDR3 bases: TGTGCCAGCTCACCAACACCGGGGGTAGAGACCCAGTACTTC. Looking up the rest from reference TRBV18 and TRBJ2-5 gives the full variable domain: NAGVMQNPRHLVRRRGQEARLRCSPMKGHSHVYWYRQLPEEGLKFMVYLQKENIIDESGMPKERFSAEFPKEGPSILRIQQVVRGDSAAYFCASSPTPGVETQYFGPGTRLLVL.

The chain links TRBV10-3 to TRBJ2-1; D may be TRBD1 (6 bases). V lost 5 bases and J 8 bases, leaving 13 bases between the germline ends. CDR1 is ENHRY and CDR2 is SYGVKD in the germline V gene. This CDR3 has 13 amino acids. This CDR3 is CAISTSRQDEQFF. The CDR3 nucleotides read TGTGCCATCAGTACTTCCAGACAGGATGAGCAGTTCTTC.

About this clone: Other DNA sequences in the sample encode the same CDR3. The V gene is TRBV11-2, the J gene TRBJ2-1, with TRBD2 identical over 12 bases. This CDR3 contains 15 residues. V shed 5 bases and J 4 bases; nucleotides not matched to a gene: 3. CDR1 and CDR2 from the germline V gene are SGHAT and FQNNGV. DNA of the CDR3: TGTGCCAGCAGCCTCGGACTAGCGGGGTACAATGAGCAGTTCTTC. This encodes CASSLGLAGYNEQFF.

A word on this clone: Other DNA sequences from this sample encode an identical CDR3 as well. V and J are TRBV5-1 and TRBJ2-2; D is undetermined. This CDR3 is 15 amino acids long. Germline-derived CDR1 and CDR2 are SGHRS and YFSETQ. The ends were cut back, 0 bases at V and 4 bases at J, with 10 bases in the middle. The DNA for the CDR3 is TGCGCCAGCAGCTTGGGAAGGGCTACCACCGGGGAGCTGTTTTTT. Protein: CASSLGRATTGELFF.

J is TRBJ2-7 and V is TRBV29-1; D is perhaps TRBD1 (6 bases). The CDR3 sequence is 13 residues long. CDR1 and CDR2 (germline): SQVTM, ANQGSEA. V dropped 7 bases and J dropped 2 bases, with 15 bases sitting between them. The CDR3 sequence: CSAITGYPYEQYF. The CDR3 nucleotides are TGCAGCGCCATTACAGGGTACCCCTACGAGCAGTACTTC.

The V gene is TRBV7-6, the J gene TRBJ1-1; D is unclear. The CDR3 length is 13 residues. CDR1 and CDR2 from the germline V gene are SGHVS and FNYEAQ. Trimming shortened V by 3 bases and J by 1 base, and 6 bases separated the two germline ends. CDR3 bases: TGTGCCAGCAGCTTGACGGCGAACACTGAAGCTTTCTTT. It encodes CASSLTANTEAFF.

The rearrangement links TRBV5-1 to TRBJ1-1; D uncertain. The CDR3 consists of 16 residues. Germline V gives CDR1 SGHRS, CDR2 YFSETQ. The V gene lost 6 bases and the J gene lost 3 bases, with 21 bases spanning the gap. The CDR3: CASTFTEETRDTEAFF. CDR3 DNA: TGCGCCAGCACCTTCACAGAGGAGACTCGGGACACTGAAGCTTTCTTT.

V and J are TRBV5-5 and TRBJ1-3; no clear D gene. The CDR3 is 15 amino acids. The V end lost 4 bases, the J end lost 0 bases, and 11 bases lay between the germline ends. Germline V CDR1 and CDR2: SGHKS, YYEKEE (reference sequence). The CDR3 here is CASSQDLSSGNTIYF. CDR3 DNA sequence: TGTGCCAGCAGCCAGGACCTTTCCTCTGGAAACACCATATATTTT. The complete variable domain, with remaining parts taken from reference TRBV5-5 and TRBJ1-3, reads DAGVTQSPTHLIKTRGQQVTLRCSPISGHKSVSWYQQVLGQGPQFIFQYYEKEERGRGNFPDRFSARQFPNYSSELNVNALLLGDSALYLCASSQDLSSGNTIYFGEGSWLTVV.

CDR3 protein: CASSDRAEAFF. The CDR3 nucleotides read TGTGCCAGCAGTGATCGGGCTGAAGCTTTCTTT. The V and J genes are TRBV25-1 and TRBJ1-1; no clear D. CDR1 and CDR2 (germline): MGHDK, SYGVNS. This CDR3 region has 11 residues. Trimming shortened V by 3 bases and J by 6 bases, and 5 bases separated the two germline ends.

This clone came up once. This sample also contains other DNA sequences that code for the same CDR3. V is TRBV18 and J is TRBJ1-1; 10 positions match TRBD1. Germline CDR1 KGHSH, CDR2 LQKENI. V lost 5 bases to trimming and J lost 5 bases; unmatched junction nucleotides: 11. The CDR3 loop spans 16 amino acids. The CDR3 here is CASSSDRGVGRTEAFF. Here the CDR3 DNA reads TGTGCCAGCTCATCGGACAGGGGGGTGGGGCGGACTGAAGCTTTCTTT. The full variable domain, completed using reference TRBV18 and TRBJ1-1, is NAGVMQNPRHLVRRRGQEARLRCSPMKGHSHVYWYRQLPEEGLKFMVYLQKENIIDESGMPKERFSAEFPKEGPSILRIQQVVRGDSAAYFCASSSDRGVGRTEAFFGQGTRLTVV.

The V and J genes are TRBV6-2 or TRBV6-3 and TRBJ2-1; D is perhaps TRBD2 (5 bases). V lost 5 bases, J lost 0 bases, and 11 bases lay in between. Germline CDR1 is MNHEY and CDR2 is SVGEGT. This CDR3 region has 15 residues. For the CDR3, the DNA is TGTGCCAGCAGTATTCGGGGAACCTCCTACAATGAGCAGTTCTTC. Protein sequence: CASSIRGTSYNEQFF.